Listed below are T cell receptor beta chains from one sample, sequenced in a study of shared clonotypes between healthy human individuals. Produced via immunoSEQ multiplex PCR; TCRdb's table is partial and in-frame only. The profile shows about 2.1 million clones, over 85% of them singletons. Sequencing was carried out using naive CD8+ T cells from PBMCs. The receptors shown here come from a man between 18 and 35 years old in good health. Some clones in this sample may be carry-over from other donors' samples. Each CDR3 is given with its conserved first and last residue. Fields, in order: CDR3 length, clone size, V gene, J gene, D gene, CDR3 DNA, CDR3 protein. A D gene is named only where the DNA matches it firmly. Only part of the rows carry a size: once, few, many, or a class if the clone is expanded.

16,.,TRBV27,TRBJ2-1,TRBD2,TGTGCCAGCAGTTTCTCAGCGGGAGAAAGACGCAATGAGCAGTTCTTC,CASSFSAGERRNEQFF
18,.,TRBV18,TRBJ2-1,TRBD2,TGTGCCAGCTCACCACCCGCACTAGCGGGAGTAGTGGGCAATGAGCAGTTCTTC,CASSPPALAGVVGNEQFF
13,.,TRBV29-1,TRBJ2-7,.,TGCAGCGTTGAAGTAGGGGTGCTCTACGAGCAGTACTTC,CSVEVGVLYEQYF
12,.,TRBV10-2,TRBJ1-1,TRBD1,TGCGCCACCGGGACAGGGGGGACTGAAGCTTTCTTT,CATGTGGTEAFF
14,once,TRBV4-3,TRBJ2-7,.,TGCGCCAGCAGCCCTGGAACTGAGGGATACGAGCAGTACTTC,CASSPGTEGYEQYF
16,.,TRBV5-1,TRBJ2-1,TRBD2,TGCGCCAGCAGCCATCAAACTAGCGGATTTTACAATGAGCAGTTCTTC,CASSHQTSGFYNEQFF
12,.,TRBV9,TRBJ2-2,.,TGTGCCAGCAGCCACGCCCTCGGGGAGCTGTTTTTT,CASSHALGELFF
15,.,TRBV27,TRBJ2-7,.,TGTGCCAGCAGTCCGCACTGGTTAAGCTCCTACGAGCAGTACTTC,CASSPHWLSSYEQYF
14,.,TRBV15,TRBJ2-5,.,TGTGCCACCAGCAGAGGAACAGGACAAGAGACCCAGTACTTC,CATSRGTGQETQYF
14,.,TRBV5-1,TRBJ1-1,TRBD1,TGCGCCAGCAGCTCATCGGGACAGGGCACTGAAGCTTTCTTT,CASSSSGQGTEAFF
14,.,TRBV30,TRBJ2-7,.,TGTGCCTGGAGTCTTCGCGGGACAGCCTACGAGCAGTACTTC,CAWSLRGTAYEQYF
15,.,TRBV27,TRBJ2-3,TRBD2,TGTGCCAGCAATATCTTAGCGGGAGTCACAGATACGCAGTATTTT,CASNILAGVTDTQYF
15,once,TRBV27,TRBJ1-2,TRBD1,TGTGCCAGCAGTTTATTCCAGGGGGTGTTCTATGGCTACACCTTC,CASSLFQGVFYGYTF
15,.,TRBV4-1,TRBJ1-4,.,TGCGCCAGCAGCTCGGGACGGACGGGGGAGGAAAAACTGTTTTTT,CASSSGRTGEEKLFF
12,.,TRBV7-6,TRBJ1-2,.,TGTGCCAGCAGCTCGGGAGACTATGGCTACACCTTC,CASSSGDYGYTF
16,once,TRBV7-9,TRBJ2-1,.,TGTGCCAGCAGCTTAGAACCTTTTCCGACGGTCGATGAGCAGTTCTTC,CASSLEPFPTVDEQFF
15,.,TRBV4-1,TRBJ1-5,.,TGCGCCAGCAGCCATCCCACAGGGATCAATCAGCCCCAGCATTTT,CASSHPTGINQPQHF
15,few,TRBV4-1,TRBJ1-1,.,TGCGCCAGCAGCCATCCACCGGGAATGAACACTGAAGCTTTCTTT,CASSHPPGMNTEAFF
15,.,TRBV4-1,TRBJ2-5,.,TGCGCCAGCAGCCTGACCTGGCCCTCCCAAGAGACCCAGTACTTC,CASSLTWPSQETQYF
14,.,TRBV5-4,TRBJ2-5,.,TGTGCCAGCAGCCCCGGCGGGGGCTTAGAGACCCAGTACTTC,CASSPGGGLETQYF
14,.,TRBV28,TRBJ2-7,TRBD1,TGTGCCAGCAGTTTAAGGGGACAGGGCCGGGAGCAGTACTTC,CASSLRGQGREQYF
18,.,TRBV6-1,TRBJ2-1,TRBD2,TGTGCCAGCAGTGAAATAATAGCGGGAGGGGCCATCTACAATGAGCAGTTCTTC,CASSEIIAGGAIYNEQFF
14,.,TRBV27,TRBJ1-4,.,TGTGCCAGCAGTTTAAACCATCCCGTCGAAAAACTGTTTTTT,CASSLNHPVEKLFF
11,.,TRBV29-1,TRBJ1-2,.,TGCAGCGTCGCAGCAGACTGGGGCTACACCTTC,CSVAADWGYTF
15,.,TRBV9,TRBJ2-1,TRBD2,TGTGCCAGCAGCCAGGGACTAGCGGAATACAATGAGCAGTTCTTC,CASSQGLAEYNEQFF
16,.,TRBV5-6,TRBJ2-2,.,TGTGCCAGCAGCTTGGAGCTGCAGGGCCACACCGGGGAGCTGTTTTTT,CASSLELQGHTGELFF
14,.,TRBV7-9,TRBJ1-1,.,TGTGCCAGCAGCTTAGCAGTAGGGGTGACTGAAGCTTTCTTT,CASSLAVGVTEAFF
17,.,TRBV28,TRBJ2-5,.,TGTGCCAGCAGTTTCAGATCTTATACCGGGATCCAAGAGACCCAGTACTTC,CASSFRSYTGIQETQYF
14,.,TRBV28,TRBJ2-2,TRBD1,TGTGCCAGCAGTGTCGGGGACAGCACCGGGGAGCTGTTTTTT,CASSVGDSTGELFF
14,.,TRBV27,TRBJ2-7,.,TGTGCCACCGGGTTCGGGGACGGAACCTACGAGCAGTACTTC,CATGFGDGTYEQYF
13,.,TRBV29-1,TRBJ2-5,TRBD2,TGCAGCGTGCGACTAGCGGAAAAAGAGACCCAGTACTTC,CSVRLAEKETQYF
13,.,TRBV10-2,TRBJ2-2,TRBD1,TGCGCCAGCGGGGGGACAGGGGCCGGGGAGCTGTTTTTT,CASGGTGAGELFF
19,.,TRBV13,TRBJ2-5,TRBD1,TGTGCCAGCAGCTCCTCGGAAGCGGACAGGGGGGTGGCACAAGAGACCCAGTACTTC,CASSSSEADRGVAQETQYF
16,.,TRBV9,TRBJ2-3,.,TGTGCCAGCAGCGTAGATGACGTGCCTAGCACAGATACGCAGTATTTT,CASSVDDVPSTDTQYF
19,.,TRBV11-2,TRBJ2-5,TRBD2,TGTGCCAGCAGCTTAGGTCTCCATGGGGCTAGCGGGTCCCAAGAGACCCAGTACTTC,CASSLGLHGASGSQETQYF
15,once,TRBV7-9,TRBJ1-2,TRBD1,TGTGCCAGCAGCTTAGACAGGGGGCCGACCTATGGCTACACCTTC,CASSLDRGPTYGYTF
15,.,TRBV5-1,TRBJ2-5,TRBD1,TGCGCCAGCAGCTTCGGACAGGGGCCCCAAGAGACCCAGTACTTC,CASSFGQGPQETQYF
15,.,TRBV4-1,TRBJ1-4,TRBD1,TGCGCCAGCACCCCGGGACAGGGCTTTCATGAAAAACTGTTTTTT,CASTPGQGFHEKLFF
15,.,TRBV9,TRBJ2-7,TRBD2,TGTGCCAGCAGCGCACGACTAGCGGGAGACTACGAGCAGTACTTC,CASSARLAGDYEQYF
12,.,TRBV7-8,TRBJ2-5,.,TGTGCCAGCAGCTTTGGTCGCGGTGATAAGTACTTC,CASSFGRGDKYF
15,.,TRBV4-1,TRBJ2-3,.,TGCGCCAGCAGCCCCATCCGGGGTAGCACAGATACGCAGTATTTT,CASSPIRGSTDTQYF
12,.,TRBV10-3,TRBJ2-7,.,TGTGCCATCAGTGATACTAGAAACGAGCAGTACTTC,CAISDTRNEQYF
15,.,TRBV7-9,TRBJ1-2,TRBD1,TGTGCCAGCAGCTCGGGACAGCGCCCTAACTATGGCTACACCTTC,CASSSGQRPNYGYTF
16,once,TRBV19,TRBJ2-1,TRBD2,TGTGCCAGTAGTATAGTTACGGGACTAGTCTTCCACGAGCAGTTCTTC,CASSIVTGLVFHEQFF
15,.,TRBV27,TRBJ2-7,TRBD2,TGTGCCAGCAGTTTATCACGCGGGAGCCCCTACGAGCAGTACTTC,CASSLSRGSPYEQYF
16,.,TRBV27,TRBJ2-7,TRBD1,TGTGCCAGCAGTATATCCCCCGGGACAGGGACCTACGAGCAGTACTTC,CASSISPGTGTYEQYF
13,.,TRBV7-9,TRBJ1-4,TRBD1,TGTGCCACCCGACAGGGGGCAGAAGAAAAACTGTTTTTT,CATRQGAEEKLFF
15,.,TRBV19,TRBJ1-5,.,TGTGCCAGTAGCCCGGTGGACGGCCCCAATCAGCCCCAGCATTTT,CASSPVDGPNQPQHF
16,.,TRBV7-3,TRBJ2-3,TRBD2,TGTGCCAGCAGCGAAGGGACTAGCAGACGCACAGATACGCAGTATTTT,CASSEGTSRRTDTQYF
12,.,TRBV7-8,TRBJ2-1,.,TGTGCCAGCAGCTTGATTAGCGATGAGCAGTTCTTC,CASSLISDEQFF
11,.,TRBV13,TRBJ2-2,.,TGTGCCAGCAGGGAGACCGGGGAGCTGTTTTTT,CASRETGELFF
16,.,TRBV4-2,TRBJ2-7,TRBD1,TGTGCCAGCAGCCAACCAGTAGGGGGCAGAGCCTACGAGCAGTACTTC,CASSQPVGGRAYEQYF
14,.,TRBV13,TRBJ2-7,TRBD1,TGTGCCAGCAGCTCACGGGGACAGAACTACGAGCAGTACTTC,CASSSRGQNYEQYF
16,.,TRBV27,TRBJ2-3,.,TGTGCCAGCAGTGGCTCAACATCGGCTAGCACAGATACGCAGTATTTT,CASSGSTSASTDTQYF
11,once,TRBV19,TRBJ2-7,.,TGTGCCAGTAGTATAGGCGGGGAGCAGTACTTC,CASSIGGEQYF
16,.,TRBV27,TRBJ2-2,.,TGTGCCAGCAGTTTATCGGGTACTACGAACACCGGGGAGCTGTTTTTT,CASSLSGTTNTGELFF
15,.,TRBV6-5,TRBJ1-1,.,TGTGCCAGCAGTTACCTACAGGGTGTGGGCACTGAAGCTTTCTTT,CASSYLQGVGTEAFF